These 8 T cell receptor beta chains share one sample of origin, sequenced in a study of cytomegalovirus exposure and HLA in healthy donors. PCR used 60 Vbeta primers and 13 Jbeta primers. The method was immunoSEQ multiplex PCR; TCRdb's version includes in-frame clones alone and lacks a portion of them. The sample lists around 130,000 clones, 75% to 90% occurring once. Sequenced: PBMCs. The receptors originated from a woman aged 25 to 39 in good health and CMV-seropositive.

The chain combines TRBV2 with TRBJ2-7, with D maybe TRBD1 (6 bases). Looked up from germline, CDR1 is SNHLY and CDR2 is FYNNEI. This CDR3 spans 13 amino acids. V was cut by 4 bases and J by 2 bases, with 9 bases left in between. The CDR3 DNA reads TGTGCCAGCAGTGGAACAGGGCCCTACGAGCAGTACTTC. Protein sequence: CASSGTGPYEQYF. The full variable domain, completed using reference TRBV2 and TRBJ2-7, is EPEVTQTPSHQVTQMGQEVILRCVPISNHLYFYWYRQILGQKVEFLVSFYNNEISEKSEIFDDQFSVERPDGSNFTLKIRSTKLEDSAMYFCASSGTGPYEQYFGPGTRLTVT.

This clone came up once. The rearrangement links TRBV6-5 to TRBJ2-2, with D possibly matching TRBD1 (6 bases). Germline values: CDR1 MNHEY, CDR2 SVGAGI. Trimming shortened V by 0 bases and J by 6 bases, and 11 bases separated the two germline ends. The CDR3 contains 15 residues. The CDR3 DNA follows: TGTGCCAGCAGTTACTCCGAGGGGGACGCCGGGGAGCTGTTTTTT. Translation: CASSYSEGDAGELFF.

CDR3 sequence reads: CASAGTGSGQPQHF. Written as DNA, the CDR3 is TGTGCCAGCGCTGGGACAGGGAGCGGCCAGCCCCAGCATTTT. The chain links TRBV19 to TRBJ1-5; TRBD1 matches at 9 bases. Germline V gene lookup returns CDR1 LNHDA and CDR2 SQIVND (reference sequence). CDR3 length equals 14 residues. Trimming took 9 bases from V and 7 from J; bases not matched to a gene: 10.

J is TRBJ1-4 and V is TRBV7-9; a possible D gene is TRBD1 (6 bases). The CDR3 sequence is 13 residues long. The germline gives CDR1 SEHNR, CDR2 FQNEAQ (reference sequence). In DNA form, the CDR3 reads TGTTCCTCGACGAGGGGGACCAATGAAAAACTGTTTTTT. Amino acids: CSSTRGTNEKLFF. The whole variable domain, remainder taken from reference TRBV7-9 and TRBJ1-4, is DTGVSQNPRHKITKRGQNVTFRCDPISEHNRLYWYRQTLGQGPEFLTYFQNEAQLEKSRLLSDRFSAERPKGSFSTLEIQRTEQGDSAMYLCSSTRGTNEKLFFGSGTQLSVL.

The V call is TRBV7-6, the J call TRBJ1-1; unclear D gene. Trimming left V 5 bases short and J 3 bases short, with 19 bases between. Germline-derived CDR1 and CDR2 are SGHVS and FNYEAQ. The CDR3 contains 16 residues. Here the CDR3 reads CASSGSRGVEDTEAFF. The DNA for the CDR3 is TGTGCCAGCAGCGGATCCCGGGGAGTAGAGGACACTGAAGCTTTCTTT.

The chain recombines TRBV5-1 with TRBJ2-2; maybe TRBD1 (6 bases). Germline lookup yields CDR1 SGHRS and CDR2 YFSETQ. The CDR3 is 18 amino acids. V gave up 4 bases and J gave up 0 bases, with 19 bases separating them. CDR3 residues: CASSPDSFLFANTGELFF. CDR3 DNA sequence: TGCGCCAGCAGCCCGGACAGCTTCTTATTCGCGAACACCGGGGAGCTGTTTTTT.

CDR3 coding DNA: TGTGCCAGCAGTAGCAGCGGGGGGGCTCCAGATACGCAGTATTTT. Protein product: CASSSSGGAPDTQYF. The J gene is TRBJ2-3, the V gene TRBV27, with 10 positions matching TRBD2. Germline loops: CDR1 MNHEY, CDR2 SMNVEV (reference sequence). This CDR3 contains 15 residues. Trimming removed 5 bases from V and 4 bases from J; junction bases left unmatched: 6.

The chain carries TRBV7-4 and TRBJ2-1; a weak D match, TRBD2 (5 bases). The CDR3 runs to 17 residues. Trimming took off 1 base at V and 4 bases at J, with 17 bases between the two ends. Germline loops: CDR1 SGHVT, CDR2 SQSDAQ. CDR3 residues: CASSLGSREEGYNEQFF. CDR3 DNA sequence: TGTGCCAGCAGCTTAGGTTCTAGGGAAGAGGGTTACAATGAGCAGTTCTTC. Together with reference TRBV7-4 and TRBJ2-1, the CDR3 gives the full variable domain: GAGVSQSPRYKVAKRGRDVALRCDSISGHVTLYWYRQTLGQGSEVLTYSQSDAQRDKSGRPSGRFSAERPERSVSTLKIQRTEQGDSAVYLCASSLGSREEGYNEQFFGPGTRLTVL.